One and the same sample provided the 17 T cell receptor beta chains below, sequenced in a study of blood T cell repertoires in COVID-19. Generated by immunoSEQ multiplex PCR, the TCRdb table keeps only in-frame clones and is missing some. This table holds roughly 250,000 clones, about 87% found once. The sequencing sample was made of PBMCs or T cells enriched from blood (not recorded which). The receptors here all came from a woman aged 45 to 65 who had recovered from COVID-19.

The V gene is TRBV7-9, the J gene TRBJ1-2; 10 nucleotides line up with TRBD1. J lost 1 base, V lost 5 bases, and 7 bases had no gene match. CDR1 and CDR2 (germline): SEHNR, FQNEAQ (reference sequence). CDR3 size: 16 residues. The CDR3, as DNA: TGTGCCAGCAGCCCCCGGACAGGGGGTGTTAACTATGGCTACACCTTC. Its protein product is CASSPRTGGVNYGYTF. The full variable domain, rest sourced from reference TRBV7-9 and TRBJ1-2, is DTGVSQNPRHKITKRGQNVTFRCDPISEHNRLYWYRQTLGQGPEFLTYFQNEAQLEKSRLLSDRFSAERPKGSFSTLEIQRTEQGDSAMYLCASSPRTGGVNYGYTFGSGTRLTVV.

The chain combines TRBV27 with TRBJ2-1, with 10 nucleotides matching TRBD2. Losses at the gene ends were 3 bases for V and 8 bases for J; bases not matched to a gene: 7. The V gene's germline CDR1 is MNHEY and CDR2 SMNVEV (reference sequence). This CDR3 is 15 amino acids long. In DNA form, the CDR3 reads TGTGCCAGCAGTTTCTCCGGACTAGCGGTAGATGAGCAGTTCTTC. Translating gives CASSFSGLAVDEQFF.

The chain has TRBV7-3 and TRBJ2-3; maybe TRBD2 (7 bases). Deletions cut 6 bases from V and 3 bases from J, with 16 bases between. The CDR3 has 15 residues. Germline V lookup: CDR1 SGHTA, CDR2 FQGTGA. The CDR3 DNA reads TGTGCCAGCAGTAACAGGGAGGGGGGGACAGATACGCAGTATTTT. Translating it yields CASSNREGGTDTQYF.

The chain employs TRBV27 and TRBJ2-1; tentative D call: TRBD1 (5 bases). Per the germline V gene, CDR1 is MNHEY and CDR2 is SMNVEV (reference sequence). Trimming left V 5 bases short and J 6 bases short, with 20 bases between. The CDR3 runs to 16 residues. The CDR3 sequence: CASSPHGQGGRNEQFF. For the CDR3, the DNA is TGTGCCAGCAGTCCACATGGGCAGGGCGGTCGCAATGAGCAGTTCTTC.

CDR3 in DNA: TGCAGCGTTGAAGTAGCGAGGATACCCTACGAGCAGTACTTC. It is translated as CSVEVARIPYEQYF. V gene TRBV29-1 combines with J gene TRBJ2-7; tentatively, D is TRBD2 (5 bases). Between the trimmed V and J ends, which lost 1 base and 2 bases, there was a span of 12 bases. The germline CDR1 and CDR2 sequences are SQVTM and ANQGSEA. The CDR3 runs 14 residues.

This clone was recorded only once. The J gene is TRBJ1-5, the V gene TRBV28; 8 bases map to TRBD1. Germline V gene lookup returns CDR1 MDHEN and CDR2 SYDVKM. The trim removed 3 bases at V and 0 bases at J, leaving 7 bases unmatched. The CDR3 spans 17 residues. The CDR3 region is CASSLRQGAISNQPQHF. As DNA, the CDR3 is TGTGCCAGCAGTTTGCGGCAGGGGGCGATTAGCAATCAGCCCCAGCATTTT.

The rearrangement joins TRBV5-6 to TRBJ2-1; unclear D gene. The CDR3 has 17 amino acids. Trimming pared 4 bases from V and 3 bases from J, leaving 20 bases between. Germline V gene lookup returns CDR1 SGHDT and CDR2 YYEEEE. The CDR3 reads CASSRGPPLDRYNEQFF. The CDR3, as DNA: TGTGCCAGCAGCCGTGGGCCCCCCCTCGACCGCTACAATGAGCAGTTCTTC.

This chain's CDR3 is CASSLTGTVYNEQFF. The CDR3 nucleotides are TGTGCCAGCAGCTTAACAGGGACAGTTTACAATGAGCAGTTCTTC. The chain joins TRBV7-3 to TRBJ2-1, with 7 positions matching TRBD1. After removal of 0 bases from V and 4 bases from J, the junction contained 3 bases not matched to a gene. The CDR3 consists of 15 residues. Germline CDR1 and CDR2: SGHTA and FQGTGA.

This clone has only a few counts. V is TRBV30 and J is TRBJ2-5, with TRBD1 identical over 8 bases. CDR1 is GTSNPN and CDR2 is SVGIG in the germline V gene (reference sequence). V shed 4 bases and J 5 bases; nucleotides not matched to a gene: 9. The length of the CDR3 is 14 residues. The CDR3 loop is CAWNSRTGMETQYF. The CDR3 DNA reads as TGTGCCTGGAACTCAAGGACAGGGATGGAGACCCAGTACTTC.

The rearrangement links TRBV30 to TRBJ2-1, with 13 bases that match TRBD2. The length of the CDR3 is 16 residues. CDR1 and CDR2 (germline): GTSNPN, SVGIG (reference sequence). The ends lost 0 bases at V and 8 bases at J; junction bases unmatched: 7. CDR3: CAWSVGLAGVRDEQFF. The CDR3 DNA reads TGTGCCTGGAGTGTCGGACTAGCGGGAGTGAGGGATGAGCAGTTCTTC.

This clone occurred once. The chain carries TRBV30 and TRBJ2-7; 7 nucleotides line up with TRBD1. Germline CDR1 GTSNPN, CDR2 SVGIG (reference sequence). This CDR3 spans 15 amino acids. The trim removed 1 base at V and 3 bases at J, leaving 9 bases unmatched. CDR3 nucleotide sequence: TGTGCCTGGAGTGATATTGGGACAGTTGACTACGAGCAGTACTTC. The encoded protein is CAWSDIGTVDYEQYF.

The rearrangement links TRBV6-2 or TRBV6-3 to TRBJ1-2; maybe TRBD1 (6 bases). Trimming removed 2 bases from V and 6 bases from J, with 10 bases in between. Germline V CDR1 and CDR2: MNHEY, SVGEGT. The CDR3 is made up of 13 amino acids. The CDR3 bases are TGTGCCAGCAGTTACGGCAGGGGCGATGGCTACACCTTC. It translates to CASSYGRGDGYTF.

The chain joins TRBV2 to TRBJ1-4, with TRBD1 matching 7 bases. This CDR3 comprises 19 residues. The germline gives CDR1 SNHLY, CDR2 FYNNEI. Trimming removed 6 bases from V and 3 bases from J; junction bases left unmatched: 19. CDR3 region: CASRGDRGFFVSSNEKLFF. The DNA for the CDR3 is TGTGCCAGCAGGGGGGACAGAGGGTTTTTTGTTTCTTCTAATGAAAAACTGTTTTTT.

The chain joins TRBV2 to TRBJ2-7, with 10 nucleotides matching TRBD2. The CDR3 consists of 14 residues. The V gene end was trimmed by 6 bases and the J gene end by 3 bases; junction bases not matched to a gene: 5. Per the germline V gene, CDR1 is SNHLY and CDR2 is FYNNEI. The CDR3 sequence is CASRTSGRNYEQYF. CDR3 in DNA: TGTGCCAGCAGGACTAGCGGGCGCAACTACGAGCAGTACTTC.

This sequence joins TRBV28 and TRBJ1-1; D gene unclear. Trimming took 7 bases from V and 1 from J, leaving 13 bases between them. This CDR3 contains 14 residues. Germline CDR1 reads MDHEN; CDR2 reads SYDVKM. This CDR3 reads CASIVQFPNTEAFF. The CDR3 DNA follows: TGTGCCAGCATTGTACAGTTCCCGAACACTGAAGCTTTCTTT. The full variable domain, in which reference TRBV28 and TRBJ1-1 provide the parts outside the CDR3, is DVKVTQSSRYLVKRTGEKVFLECVQDMDHENMFWYRQDPGLGLRLIYFSYDVKMKEKGDIPEGYSVSREKKERFSLILESASTNQTSMYLCASIVQFPNTEAFFGQGTRLTVV.

The V and J genes are TRBV19 and TRBJ1-6; weak D call: TRBD1 (5 bases). The CDR3 totals 17 residues. V lost 4 bases, J lost 7 bases, and 20 bases lay in between. The germline V gene has CDR1 LNHDA and CDR2 SQIVND (reference sequence). CDR3 amino acids: CASSTSMYGGENSPLHF. The DNA for the CDR3 is TGTGCCAGTAGTACCTCCATGTATGGGGGGGAGAATTCACCCCTCCACTTT.

The J gene is TRBJ1-1, the V gene TRBV5-1; D possibly corresponds to TRBD1 (6 bases). Trimming took off 3 bases at V and 3 bases at J, with 12 bases between the two ends. From germline, CDR1 is SGHRS and CDR2 YFSETQ. This CDR3 comprises 14 residues. The CDR3 sequence: CASSSTTGYTEAFF. Written as DNA, the CDR3 is TGCGCCAGCAGCTCGACTACAGGGTACACTGAAGCTTTCTTT.